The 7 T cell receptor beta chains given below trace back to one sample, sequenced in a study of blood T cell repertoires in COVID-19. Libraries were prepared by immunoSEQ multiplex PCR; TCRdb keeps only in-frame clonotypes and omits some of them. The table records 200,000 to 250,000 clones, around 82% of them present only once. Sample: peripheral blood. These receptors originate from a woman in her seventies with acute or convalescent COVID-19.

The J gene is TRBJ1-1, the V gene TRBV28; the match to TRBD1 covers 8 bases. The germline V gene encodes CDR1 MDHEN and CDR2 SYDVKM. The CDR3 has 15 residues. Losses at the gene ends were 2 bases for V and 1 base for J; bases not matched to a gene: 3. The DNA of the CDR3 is TGTGCCAGCAGTTTAACGGACAGGGCGAACACTGAAGCTTTCTTT. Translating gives CASSLTDRANTEAFF. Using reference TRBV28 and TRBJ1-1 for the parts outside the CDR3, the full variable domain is DVKVTQSSRYLVKRTGEKVFLECVQDMDHENMFWYRQDPGLGLRLIYFSYDVKMKEKGDIPEGYSVSREKKERFSLILESASTNQTSMYLCASSLTDRANTEAFFGQGTRLTVV.

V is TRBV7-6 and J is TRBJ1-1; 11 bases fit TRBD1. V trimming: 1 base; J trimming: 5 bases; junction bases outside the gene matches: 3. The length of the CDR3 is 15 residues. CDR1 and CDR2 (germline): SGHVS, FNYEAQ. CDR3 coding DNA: TGTGCCAGCAGCTTAGAGGGGACAGGGGGAACTGAAGCTTTCTTT. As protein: CASSLEGTGGTEAFF.

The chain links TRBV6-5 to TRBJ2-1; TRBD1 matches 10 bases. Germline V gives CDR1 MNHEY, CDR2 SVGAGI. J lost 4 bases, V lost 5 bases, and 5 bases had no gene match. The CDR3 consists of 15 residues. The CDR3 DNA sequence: TGTGCCAGCAGTCCCGGACAGGGGGAATACAATGAGCAGTTCTTC. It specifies CASSPGQGEYNEQFF.

DNA for the CDR3: TGTGCCAGCAGGCGGGACGGGACCAGCTACGAGCAGTACTTC. Its translation: CASRRDGTSYEQYF. This chain links TRBV6-5 with TRBJ2-7; D may be TRBD2 (6 bases). Germline CDR1 MNHEY, CDR2 SVGAGI. The CDR3 has 14 amino acids. Trimming stripped 6 bases from V and 3 bases from J, with 15 bases between.

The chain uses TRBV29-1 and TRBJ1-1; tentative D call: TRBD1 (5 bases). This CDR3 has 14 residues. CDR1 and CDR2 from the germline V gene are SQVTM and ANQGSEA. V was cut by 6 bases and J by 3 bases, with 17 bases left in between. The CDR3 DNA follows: TGCAGCGTGAAAGTTCAGGGAGGGGACACTGAAGCTTTCTTT. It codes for CSVKVQGGDTEAFF.

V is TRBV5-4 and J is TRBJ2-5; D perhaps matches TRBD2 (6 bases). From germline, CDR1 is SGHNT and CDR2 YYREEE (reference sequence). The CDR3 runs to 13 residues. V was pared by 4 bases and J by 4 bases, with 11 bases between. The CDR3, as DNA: TGTGCCAGCAGCCCGGGAGACGGAGAGACCCAGTACTTC. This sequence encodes CASSPGDGETQYF.

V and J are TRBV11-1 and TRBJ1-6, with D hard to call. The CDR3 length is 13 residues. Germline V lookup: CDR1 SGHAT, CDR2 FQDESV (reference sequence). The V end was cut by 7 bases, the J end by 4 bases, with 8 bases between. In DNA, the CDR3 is TGTGCCAGCACCTCAGGATATAATTCACCCCTCCACTTT. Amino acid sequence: CASTSGYNSPLHF.